The 5 T cell receptor beta chains below were found in one sample sequenced in a study. Via MiXCR, TCRdb re-called the RT-PCR reads, giving one row per CDR3 protein. The sample consists of almost 700,000 distinct CDR3 sequences, about 14% of them appearing once. The sequenced material came from memory CD4+ T cells from blood. Receptor source: a female donor in good health, serving as a healthy control.

This chain connects TRBV7-2 to TRBJ1-2; D not resolved. CDR3 size: 13 residues. The ends were cut back, 1 base at V and 7 bases at J, with 10 bases in the middle. CDR1 is SGHTA and CDR2 is FQGNSA in the germline V gene. CDR3 protein: CASSLEGVAGYTF. CDR3 nucleotides: TGTGCCAGCAGCTTAGAAGGCGTGGCTGGCTACACCTTC.

The chain employs TRBV9 and TRBJ2-1; TRBD1 matches 8 bases. Germline V CDR1 and CDR2: SGDLS, YYNGEE. The CDR3 has 15 residues. V shed 3 bases, J shed 10 bases, and the junction held 12 bases outside the gene matches. The CDR3 DNA is TGTGCCAGCAGCGCGACAGGGGCTACAGGGAGAGAGCAGTTCTTC. It translates to CASSATGATGREQFF.

The rearrangement joins TRBV7-2 to TRBJ2-7, with TRBD1 matching over 8 bases. There are 13 residues in the CDR3. V shed 10 bases and J 3 bases; nucleotides not matched to a gene: 8. Germline V lookup: CDR1 SGHTA, CDR2 FQGNSA. CDR3 bases: TGTGCCACCCTGACAGGGGAGAACTACGAGCAGTACTTC. Amino acids: CATLTGENYEQYF. Full variable domain (outside the CDR3, taken from reference TRBV7-2 and TRBJ2-7): GAGVSQSPSNKVTEKGKDVELRCDPISGHTALYWYRQSLGQGLEFLIYFQGNSAPDKSGLPSDRFSAERTGGSVSTLTIQRTQQEDSAVYLCATLTGENYEQYFGPGTRLTVT.

This clonotype has more than one count but fewer than ten. The chain combines TRBV5-6 with TRBJ2-2; TRBD1 matches 8 bases. From germline, CDR1 is SGHDT and CDR2 YYEEEE. The CDR3 totals 14 residues. After removal of 4 bases from V and 7 bases from J, the junction contained 6 bases not matched to a gene. In DNA form, the CDR3 reads TGTGCCAGCAGCGTTGGACAGGGCGTCGGGGAGCTGTTTTTT. This codes for CASSVGQGVGELFF.

The rearrangement uses TRBV9 and TRBJ2-3; D remains unclear. V was shortened by 6 bases and J by 0 bases, with 14 bases between the two germline ends. In germline, CDR1 is SGDLS, CDR2 YYNGEE. This CDR3 spans 15 amino acids. This chain's CDR3 is CASNRDGSSTDTQYF. The DNA for the CDR3 is TGTGCCAGCAATAGAGACGGATCTAGCACAGATACGCAGTATTTT.